The next 19 T cell receptor beta chains were all read from a single sample in a study of blood T cells in healthy people across ages. For the second PCR, which ran for about 7 to 11 cycles, a sample-barcoded 5' primer and a J-beta primer mix were used. A single record per CDR3 protein comes from TCRdb applying MiXCR to the 5' RACE reads. The sample lists more than 800,000 distinct CDR3 sequences, 29% seen once, with roughly 17% in the top ten. The sequenced sample consisted of blood. These TCRs come from an elderly woman in good health.

This clonotype was observed many times. This chain connects TRBV6-2 or TRBV6-3 to TRBJ2-3; 10 nucleotides line up with TRBD1. This CDR3 comprises 15 residues. Germline V gene lookup returns CDR1 MNHEY and CDR2 SVGEGT. The junction had 7 bases not matched to a gene; V was cut back by 6 bases and J by 4 bases. CDR3 coding DNA: TGTGCCAGCAGACCAGACAGGGGGCGAGCAGATACGCAGTATTTT. Encoded protein: CASRPDRGRADTQYF.

Concerning this clonotype: The germline gene is not matched at one end of the junction; a read error may be the cause. The CDR3 protein is CASSLVSGNHGCTF. The CDR3 DNA is TGTGCCAGCAGCTTAGTTTCGGGGAACCATGGCTGCACCTTC. V is TRBV7-9 and J is TRBJ1-2; D remains unclear. This CDR3 is built from 14 residues. In germline, CDR1 is SEHNR, CDR2 FQNEAQ (reference sequence).

As for this clonotype: Possible read error: a much larger clone is one base away. The chain carries TRBV15 and TRBJ2-3, with D unclear. CDR3 length equals 14 residues. Germline loops: CDR1 LNHNV, CDR2 YYDKDF (reference sequence). CDR3 sequence: CDTSRGVGTDTQYF. DNA for the CDR3: TGTGACACCAGCAGAGGTGTCGGCACAGATACGCAGTATTTT.

This clonotype was seen repeatedly, ten times or more. The chain employs TRBV5-5 and TRBJ2-7, with D unresolved. CDR1 and CDR2 from the germline V gene are SGHKS and YYEKEE (reference sequence). This CDR3 is built from 15 residues. V was cut by 0 bases and J by 3 bases, with 13 bases left in between. The CDR3 reads CASSLAFNGIYEQYF. The CDR3 nucleotides read TGTGCCAGCAGCTTGGCCTTTAACGGAATCTACGAGCAGTACTTC.

The chain combines TRBV7-9 with TRBJ1-6; 7 bases are a match to TRBD1. Germline trimming cut 0 bases from V and 8 bases from J; bases unmatched to any gene: 7. CDR3 length: 16 amino acids. Germline assignment: CDR1 SEHNR and CDR2 FQNEAQ (reference sequence). CDR3 nucleotide sequence: TGTGCCAGCAGCTTAGCCACAGGGGAAGGACATTCACCCCTCCACTTT. This translates into CASSLATGEGHSPLHF.

This clonotype was recorded many times. The chain joins TRBV5-4 to TRBJ1-2, with TRBD1 matching 7 bases. Trimming removed 3 bases from V and 7 bases from J; junction bases left unmatched: 9. Germline values: CDR1 SGHNT, CDR2 YYREEE (reference sequence). The CDR3 extends over 14 amino acids. The CDR3 reads CASSSKDRIAGYTF. CDR3 nucleotides: TGTGCCAGCAGCTCCAAGGACAGGATCGCTGGCTACACCTTC.

The chain has TRBV7-2 and TRBJ2-1; D is possibly TRBD1 (5 bases). The DNA end favors TRBJ2-7, so the J call may be wrong. The germline V gene encodes CDR1 SGHTA and CDR2 FQGNSA. CDR3 size: 18 residues. This CDR3 reads CASSLGGRSRASYNEQYF. CDR3 in DNA: TGTGCCAGCAGCTTAGGAGGTCGGAGCAGGGCCTCCTACAATGAGCAGTACTTC.

This clonotype has more than one count but fewer than ten. The gene calls are TRBV7-9 and TRBJ1-2; TRBD1 aligns across 9 bases. The germline CDR1 and CDR2 sequences are SEHNR and FQNEAQ (reference sequence). CDR3 length: 18 residues. The V and J ends lost 5 bases and 4 bases, in that order; junction bases with no gene match: 17. The CDR3 protein is CASSRAGTGYLSGYGYTF. DNA of the CDR3: TGTGCCAGCAGCCGGGCCGGGACAGGGTACCTCTCGGGCTATGGCTACACCTTC.

The rearrangement uses TRBV5-4 and TRBJ2-3, with 11 nucleotides matching TRBD2. The CDR3 length is 16 residues. V trimming: 2 bases; J trimming: 4 bases; junction bases outside the gene matches: 6. In germline, CDR1 is SGHNT, CDR2 YYREEE (reference sequence). CDR3 coding DNA: TGTGCCAGCAGCTTAAAACTAGCGGGGGCATCAGATACGCAGTATTTT. This codes for CASSLKLAGASDTQYF.

This clonotype appeared once. CDR3 coding DNA: TGTGCCTGGAGTCCCTTATCCGCAACTAATGAAAAACTGTTTTTT. Translating gives CAWSPLSATNEKLFF. This sequence joins TRBV30 and TRBJ1-4; D call uncertain. The CDR3 loop spans 15 amino acids. V lost 2 bases and J lost 0, with 10 bases in between. Per germline, CDR1 GTSNPN and CDR2 SVGIG (reference sequence).

On this clonotype itself: An end of the junction does not agree with germline; a read error may underlie this. The CDR3 DNA reads as TGTGTCAGCAAAACCACAGGGGGGAACTATGGCTACACCTTC. It translates to CVSKTTGGNYGYTF. The J gene is TRBJ1-2, the V gene TRBV6-2 or TRBV6-3; 8 bases match TRBD1. The germline gives CDR1 MNHEY, CDR2 SVGEGT. The CDR3 has 14 residues.

The genes are TRBV5-4 and TRBJ1-2, with D perhaps matching TRBD1 (6 bases). Germline assignment: CDR1 SGHNT and CDR2 YYREEE (reference sequence). Trimming stripped 0 bases from V and 4 bases from J, with 19 bases between. The CDR3 is made up of 17 amino acids. The CDR3 DNA is TGTGCCAGCAGCTTGGGGGACGGCCAGGGGCTGGCCTATGGCTACACCTTC. Amino acid sequence: CASSLGDGQGLAYGYTF.

This chain uses TRBV7-9 with TRBJ2-5; D could derive from TRBD1 or TRBD2 (6 bases each). Per germline, CDR1 SEHNR and CDR2 FQNEAQ (reference sequence). V lost 4 bases and J 7 bases, leaving 10 bases between the germline ends. This CDR3 contains 12 residues. The CDR3 nucleotides read TGTGCCAGCAGCTCAGGGGAGGTGACCCAGTACTTC. Protein sequence: CASSSGEVTQYF. Looking up the rest from reference TRBV7-9 and TRBJ2-5 gives the full variable domain: DTGVSQNPRHKITKRGQNVTFRCDPISEHNRLYWYRQTLGQGPEFLTYFQNEAQLEKSRLLSDRFSAERPKGSFSTLEIQRTEQGDSAMYLCASSSGEVTQYFGPGTRLLVL.

This clonotype was observed at least ten times. The CDR3 sequence is CASSLRTGSNSYEQYF. The CDR3, as DNA: TGTGCCAGCAGTCTCCGGACAGGGTCGAATTCCTACGAGCAGTACTTC. J is TRBJ2-7 and V is TRBV6-2 or TRBV6-3; TRBD1 aligns across 8 bases. With V trimmed by 5 bases and J by 1 base, 10 bases remained unmatched. The CDR3 totals 16 residues. Germline CDR1 is MNHEY and CDR2 is SVGEGT.

This clonotype was detected many times. The chain recombines TRBV6-2 or TRBV6-3 with TRBJ2-1, with 12 bases matching TRBD2. Germline V gene sequence: CDR1 MNHEY, CDR2 SVGEGT. V was pared by 7 bases and J by 6 bases, with 10 bases of the junction left unmatched. CDR3 length equals 16 residues. Written as DNA, the CDR3 is TGTGCCAGCACCCTAAGACTAGCGGGGGATGTCAATGAGCAGTTCTTC. It encodes CASTLRLAGDVNEQFF.

This clonotype has just a few counts. The CDR3 coding sequence is TGTGCCAGCAGCTCCCAGGGGGCTGGCGAGCAGTACTTC. Translating it yields CASSSQGAGEQYF. The chain recombines TRBV7-2 with TRBJ2-7; 8 nucleotides match TRBD1. The length of the CDR3 is 13 residues. Germline V lookup: CDR1 SGHTA, CDR2 FQGNSA. The V gene end was trimmed by 4 bases and the J gene end by 6 bases; junction bases not matched to a gene: 5.

This clonotype was observed at least ten times. The rearrangement links TRBV6-5 to TRBJ2-3, with 8 bases matching TRBD2. The CDR3 consists of 15 residues. Looked up from germline, CDR1 is MNHEY and CDR2 is SVGAGI. The V gene end was trimmed by 5 bases and the J gene end by 1 base; junction bases not matched to a gene: 5. The CDR3 here is CASSQAGERTDTQYF. DNA for the CDR3: TGTGCCAGCAGTCAAGCGGGGGAGCGCACAGATACGCAGTATTTT.

The sample holds many counts of this clonotype. V usage is TRBV5-1 and J usage is TRBJ2-5; D gene unclear. The germline V gene has CDR1 SGHRS and CDR2 YFSETQ. The CDR3 runs 14 residues. Trimming shortened V by 5 bases and J by 2 bases, and 13 bases separated the two germline ends. The CDR3 sequence: CASSRRSRQETQYF. For the CDR3, the DNA is TGCGCCAGCAGTAGGAGATCTCGGCAAGAGACCCAGTACTTC.

This clonotype was counted a single time. The rearrangement uses TRBV19 and TRBJ1-5; D unclear. The CDR3 length is 16 residues. The germline gives CDR1 LNHDA, CDR2 SQIVND (reference sequence). V was trimmed by 8 bases and J by 0 bases, leaving 17 bases between them. CDR3 in amino acids: CASHEGRRYSNQPQHF. Written as DNA, the CDR3 is TGTGCCAGTCACGAGGGTAGAAGGTATAGCAATCAGCCCCAGCATTTT.